This entry is about one TCR beta chain. The antigen is undetermined. The CDR3 length is 13 residues. Trimming removed 4 bases from V and 4 bases from J; junction bases left unmatched: 0. Germline loops: CDR1 SGHTA, CDR2 FQGTGA. The data belong to a study of beta chain features in type 1 diabetes. Study outcomes and limitations: The study found moderately but significantly shorter TCRB CDR3s in all four CD4+ subsets of Type 1 diabetes patients. In the patient group, naive, central memory and Treg TCRB repertoires seemed more alike than in the healthy donor group.

Over 95% purity was reached by all sorted populations. Expressed TCRB transcripts were sequenced after all isolated RNA was converted to cDNA. About 3.4 million reads per sample on average were obtained from naive, central memory and regulatory T cell samples. Assay used: immunoSEQ multiplex PCR; TCRdb lists only in-frame clones, some missing. The sample has hundreds of thousands of clones; about 29% are singletons. This TCR came from a man between 18 and 29 years old in good health. Material: naive CD4+ T cells from blood. The genes are TRBV7-3 and TRBJ1-3, with 8 positions matching TRBD1. CDR3 DNA sequence: TGTGCCAGCAGCTGGGACAGGGGAAACACCATATATTTT. The encoded protein is CASSWDRGNTIYF.